The next 24 T cell receptor beta chains were all read from a single sample in a study of T cell responses to AZD1222 COVID-19 vaccine. Sequenced by immunoSEQ multiplex PCR; TCRdb stores in-frame clones only, minus some. Found here are under 200,000 clones, approximately 94% of them singletons; the top ten hold around 0.66%. The sample in question was peripheral blood, obtained on day 0 of AZD1222 vaccination. Every receptor here comes from an adult in good health.

V and J are TRBV6-4 and TRBJ2-3; D may be TRBD2 (6 bases). From germline, CDR1 is MRHNA and CDR2 SNTAGT. The CDR3 is 13 residues long. Trimming shortened V by 4 bases and J by 5 bases, and 10 bases separated the two germline ends. The CDR3 sequence: CASSGGAGDTQYF. CDR3 DNA sequence: TGTGCCAGCAGTGGGGGAGCGGGAGATACGCAGTATTTT.

The chain links TRBV28 to TRBJ1-1; D not resolved. Deletions cut 10 bases from V and 0 bases from J, with 9 bases between. CDR1 and CDR2 from the germline V gene are MDHEN and SYDVKM. The CDR3 covers 12 residues. CDR3 region: CATIQLNTEAFF. The CDR3 nucleotides read TGTGCCACCATCCAATTGAACACTGAAGCTTTCTTT.

This clone has just one count. This chain uses TRBV10-1 with TRBJ2-1; 14 bases match TRBD2. The length of the CDR3 is 15 residues. Germline CDR1 is WNHNN and CDR2 is SYGVQD (reference sequence). Unmatched junction bases numbered 4, after V lost 5 bases and J lost 7 bases. Here the CDR3 DNA reads TGCGCCAGCAGTACCGGACTAGCGGGAGGTAATGAGCAGTTCTTC. Amino acids: CASSTGLAGGNEQFF.

V gene TRBV6-5 combines with J gene TRBJ2-3; D is ambiguous. The ends were cut back, 8 bases at V and 2 bases at J, with 14 bases in the middle. The CDR3 length is 14 residues. Germline assignment: CDR1 MNHEY and CDR2 SVGAGI. CDR3 sequence: CASATLGLTDTQYF. CDR3 in DNA: TGTGCCAGCGCGACTCTAGGCCTCACAGATACGCAGTATTTT.

V gene TRBV27 combines with J gene TRBJ2-1, with a weak D call TRBD2 (6 bases). V lost 4 bases and J lost 7, with 14 bases in between. The germline CDR1 and CDR2 sequences are MNHEY and SMNVEV (reference sequence). The CDR3 is 14 residues long. Here the CDR3 reads CASSSDIAVNEQFF. DNA of the CDR3: TGTGCCAGCAGTTCTGATATAGCGGTAAATGAGCAGTTCTTC.

The V gene is TRBV11-1, the J gene TRBJ1-4, with D hard to call. The CDR3 length is 14 residues. Germline lookup yields CDR1 SGHAT and CDR2 FQDESV (reference sequence). V lost 3 bases to trimming and J lost 0 bases, with 5 bases between them. CDR3 DNA sequence: TGTGCCAGCAGCTTCGATGCAACTAATGAAAAACTGTTTTTT. This codes for CASSFDATNEKLFF.

The V gene is TRBV6-1, the J gene TRBJ1-2; a possible D gene is TRBD1 (6 bases). CDR1 MNHNS and CDR2 SASEGT come from the germline V gene. The CDR3 is made up of 15 amino acids. V was pared by 3 bases and J by 7 bases, with 18 bases between. This CDR3 is CASSELTGALSGYTF. CDR3 DNA sequence: TGTGCCAGCAGTGAGTTGACGGGGGCTTTAAGTGGCTACACCTTC.

V is TRBV29-1 and J is TRBJ1-1; no clear D. Trimming left V 6 bases short and J 6 bases short, with 14 bases between. The germline V gene has CDR1 SQVTM and CDR2 ANQGSEA. The CDR3 sequence is 12 residues long. CDR3 in amino acids: CSVGRRVAEAFF. In DNA form, the CDR3 reads TGCAGCGTCGGACGGAGGGTTGCTGAAGCTTTCTTT.

The V and J genes are TRBV5-4 and TRBJ1-2; TRBD1 matches at 7 bases. The CDR3 is made up of 16 amino acids. The V segment lost 4 bases and the J segment 3 bases; nucleotides outside the gene matches: 12. Per the germline V gene, CDR1 is SGHNT and CDR2 is YYREEE (reference sequence). In DNA, the CDR3 is TGTGCCAGCAGCCCCTATCGGGACAGCCTCTACTATGGCTACACCTTC. The encoded protein is CASSPYRDSLYYGYTF.

The genes are TRBV18 and TRBJ1-1; D possibly corresponds to TRBD1 (5 bases). Per the germline V gene, CDR1 is KGHSH and CDR2 is LQKENI. CDR3 length: 17 residues. V lost 3 bases and J lost 5, with 22 bases in between. This CDR3 reads CASSPRRGVDGTTEAFF. CDR3 sequence (DNA): TGTGCCAGCTCACCCAGGCGGGGGGTTGACGGCACGACTGAAGCTTTCTTT.

The table lists this clone with a count of one. The chain has TRBV12-5 and TRBJ1-1; D remains unclear. The CDR3 covers 11 residues. The ends were cut back, 6 bases at V and 8 bases at J, with 10 bases in the middle. Germline CDR1 is LGHNT and CDR2 is FRNRAP. Written as DNA, the CDR3 is TGTGCTAGTGGGAATGTGGGAGAAGCTTTCTTT. Translated, it gives CASGNVGEAFF.

This chain links TRBV3-1 (or the pseudogene TRBV3-2) with TRBJ1-2, with D tentatively TRBD1 (5 bases). Germline CDR1 reads LGHDT; CDR2 reads YNNKEL (reference sequence). The CDR3 sequence is 14 residues long. V was trimmed by 2 bases and J by 6 bases, leaving 13 bases between them. CDR3: CASSQLLGADGYTF. The CDR3 region has the DNA TGTGCCAGCAGCCAACTACTCGGGGCGGATGGCTACACCTTC.

The rearrangement uses TRBV28 and TRBJ2-7; 8 nucleotides match TRBD2. Germline loops: CDR1 MDHEN, CDR2 SYDVKM. Trimming at V came to 6 bases and at J to 0 bases, leaving 7 bases not matched to a gene. The CDR3 is 15 amino acids. The CDR3 DNA sequence: TGTGCCAGCAGCCCCCTGGGGACTAGCTCCTACGAGCAGTACTTC. It translates to CASSPLGTSSYEQYF.

This chain links TRBV5-1 with TRBJ2-7; D is possibly TRBD1 (5 bases). The germline gives CDR1 SGHRS, CDR2 YFSETQ. The CDR3 is 14 residues long. V lost 4 bases, J lost 2 bases, and 13 bases lay in between. CDR3 sequence (DNA): TGCGCCAGCAGCCTGAGACAGACCGCCTACGAGCAGTACTTC. The encoded protein is CASSLRQTAYEQYF.

The chain combines TRBV30 with TRBJ1-2, with TRBD1 as a possible D gene (5 bases). With 3 bases removed from V and 3 bases from J, the gap between germline ends came to 11 bases. This CDR3 has 13 amino acids. CDR1 is GTSNPN, CDR2 SVGIG, per germline (reference sequence). The CDR3 reads CAWRMGQHYGYTF. The CDR3 DNA follows: TGTGCCTGGAGAATGGGGCAGCACTATGGCTACACCTTC.

CDR3 amino acids: CASSGVRDTEQFF. CDR3 nucleotides: TGCGCCAGCAGCGGGGTCCGGGACACCGAGCAGTTCTTC. The rearrangement links TRBV10-2 to TRBJ2-1; perhaps TRBD1 as D (6 bases). The V gene's germline CDR1 is WSHSY and CDR2 SAAADI. Trimming left V 6 bases short and J 10 bases short, with 16 bases between. This CDR3 is built from 13 residues.

The chain links TRBV25-1 to TRBJ1-1; D is unresolved. The germline V and J ends were trimmed by 5 bases and 1 base, with 8 bases remaining between them. Germline CDR1 reads MGHDK; CDR2 reads SYGVNS. There are 13 residues in the CDR3. Written as DNA, the CDR3 is TGTGCCAGCAGTCTCGCCAGGAACACTGAAGCTTTCTTT. Translation: CASSLARNTEAFF. Together with reference TRBV25-1 and TRBJ1-1, the CDR3 gives the full variable domain: EADIYQTPRYLVIGTGKKITLECSQTMGHDKMYWYQQDPGMELHLIHYSYGVNSTEKGDLSSESTVSRIRTEHFPLTLESARPSHTSQYLCASSLARNTEAFFGQGTRLTVV.

This sequence joins TRBV7-6 and TRBJ1-1; D possibly corresponds to TRBD1 (6 bases). CDR1 and CDR2 (germline): SGHVS, FNYEAQ. This CDR3 is built from 15 residues. V was cut by 1 base and J by 4 bases, with 13 bases left in between. CDR3 DNA sequence: TGTGCCAGCAGCTTAGAGGTGGGACAATCCACTGAAGCTTTCTTT. Protein: CASSLEVGQSTEAFF.

V is TRBV2 and J is TRBJ2-1; no reliable D call. Trimming pared 4 bases from V and 10 bases from J, leaving 11 bases between. Germline CDR1 is SNHLY and CDR2 is FYNNEI. This CDR3 spans 12 amino acids. The CDR3 sequence: CASSVIPLEQFF. The CDR3 nucleotides are TGTGCCAGCAGTGTGATCCCCCTGGAGCAGTTCTTC.

V is TRBV5-1 and J is TRBJ1-2; maybe TRBD1 (6 bases). Germline V gene lookup returns CDR1 SGHRS and CDR2 YFSETQ. The CDR3 contains 13 residues. V lost 0 bases, J lost 8 bases, and 11 bases lay in between. The CDR3 sequence: CASSLETGAGYTF. DNA for the CDR3: TGCGCCAGCAGCTTGGAAACGGGGGCAGGCTACACCTTC.

The chain has TRBV6-5 and TRBJ1-1; TRBD1 matches 8 bases. The V and J ends lost 8 bases and 5 bases, in that order; junction bases with no gene match: 7. CDR3 size: 13 residues. CDR1 is MNHEY and CDR2 is SVGAGI in the germline V gene. The CDR3 region is CASGQGSGTEAFF. In nucleotides, the CDR3 is TGTGCCAGCGGACAGGGTTCGGGTACTGAAGCTTTCTTT.

The rearrangement uses TRBV16 and TRBJ2-4; no reliable D call. Germline V gives CDR1 KGHSY, CDR2 FQNENV. The CDR3 has 17 residues. V was trimmed by 6 bases and J by 3 bases, leaving 21 bases between them. CDR3 bases: TGTGCCAGCAGACACAGCGAAATAGGGCATCACAAAAACATTCAGTACTTC. Translated: CASRHSEIGHHKNIQYF.

The gene calls are TRBV2 and TRBJ1-1; D unresolved. Trimming left V 1 base short and J 3 bases short, with 3 bases between. Per germline, CDR1 SNHLY and CDR2 FYNNEI. The CDR3 has 12 amino acids. The chain's CDR3 is CASSEVYTEAFF. The DNA of the CDR3 is TGTGCCAGCAGTGAAGTATACACTGAAGCTTTCTTT.

The chain recombines TRBV2 with TRBJ1-1, with 7 bases matching TRBD1. The CDR3 extends over 14 amino acids. CDR1 is SNHLY, CDR2 FYNNEI, per germline. Unmatched junction bases numbered 2, after V lost 4 bases and J lost 0 bases. For the CDR3, the DNA is TGTGCCAGCAGTGGACAGGGAATGAACACTGAAGCTTTCTTT. It translates to CASSGQGMNTEAFF.